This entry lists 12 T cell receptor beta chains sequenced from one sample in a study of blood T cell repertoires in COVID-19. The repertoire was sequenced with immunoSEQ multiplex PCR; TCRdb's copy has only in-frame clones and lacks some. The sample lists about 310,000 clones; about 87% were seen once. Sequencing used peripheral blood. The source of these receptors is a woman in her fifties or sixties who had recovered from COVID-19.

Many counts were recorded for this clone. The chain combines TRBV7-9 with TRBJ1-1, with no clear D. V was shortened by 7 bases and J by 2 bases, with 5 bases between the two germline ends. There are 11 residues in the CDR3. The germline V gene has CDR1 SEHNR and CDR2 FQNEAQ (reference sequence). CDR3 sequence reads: CASTSNTEAFF. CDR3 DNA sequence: TGTGCCAGCACCTCTAACACTGAAGCTTTCTTT.

The CDR3 spells CASSQEGGSQAFF. The DNA for the CDR3 is TGCGCCAGCAGCCAAGAGGGGGGGAGTCAAGCTTTCTTT. J is TRBJ1-1 and V is TRBV4-3; tentatively, D is TRBD1 (5 bases). Per the germline V gene, CDR1 is LGHNA and CDR2 is YSLEER. The CDR3 extends over 13 amino acids. V dropped 0 bases and J dropped 9 bases, with 11 bases sitting between them.

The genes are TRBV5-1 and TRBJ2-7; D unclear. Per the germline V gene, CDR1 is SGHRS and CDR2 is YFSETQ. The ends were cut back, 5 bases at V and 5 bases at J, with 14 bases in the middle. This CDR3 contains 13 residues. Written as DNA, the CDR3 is TGCGCCAGCAGTTCGCCCCCTACGGACGAGCAGTACTTC. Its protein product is CASSSPPTDEQYF.

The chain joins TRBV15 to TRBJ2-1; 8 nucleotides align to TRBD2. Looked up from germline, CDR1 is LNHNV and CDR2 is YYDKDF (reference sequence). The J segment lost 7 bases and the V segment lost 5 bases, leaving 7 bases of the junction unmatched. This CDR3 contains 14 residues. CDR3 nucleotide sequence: TGTGCCACCAGCTGGCGGGAGGCCATAAATGAGCAGTTCTTC. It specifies CATSWREAINEQFF.

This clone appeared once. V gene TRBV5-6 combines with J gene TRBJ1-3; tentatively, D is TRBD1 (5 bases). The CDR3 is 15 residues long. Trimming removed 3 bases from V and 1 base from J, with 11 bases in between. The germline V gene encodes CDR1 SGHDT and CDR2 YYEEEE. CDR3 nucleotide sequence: TGTGCCAGCAGCTCCGATGCAGGGTCTGGAAACACCATATATTTT. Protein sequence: CASSSDAGSGNTIYF.

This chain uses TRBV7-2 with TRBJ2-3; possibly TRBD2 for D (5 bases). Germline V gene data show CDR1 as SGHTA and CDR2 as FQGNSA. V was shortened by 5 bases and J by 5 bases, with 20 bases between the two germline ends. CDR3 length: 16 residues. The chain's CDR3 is CASSPRTSPRGDTQYF. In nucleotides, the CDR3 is TGTGCCAGCAGCCCAAGGACTTCCCCTCGGGGAGATACGCAGTATTTT.

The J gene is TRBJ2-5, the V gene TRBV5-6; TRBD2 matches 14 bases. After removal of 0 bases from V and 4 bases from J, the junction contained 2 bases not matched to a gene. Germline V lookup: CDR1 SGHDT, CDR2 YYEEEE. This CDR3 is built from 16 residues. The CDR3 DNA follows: TGTGCCAGCAGCTTGGGGGGACTAGCGGGAGTAGAGACCCAGTACTTC. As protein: CASSLGGLAGVETQYF. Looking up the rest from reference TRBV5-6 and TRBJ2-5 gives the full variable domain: DAGVTQSPTHLIKTRGQQVTLRCSPKSGHDTVSWYQQALGQGPQFIFQYYEEEERQRGNFPDRFSGHQFPNYSSELNVNALLLGDSALYLCASSLGGLAGVETQYFGPGTRLLVL.

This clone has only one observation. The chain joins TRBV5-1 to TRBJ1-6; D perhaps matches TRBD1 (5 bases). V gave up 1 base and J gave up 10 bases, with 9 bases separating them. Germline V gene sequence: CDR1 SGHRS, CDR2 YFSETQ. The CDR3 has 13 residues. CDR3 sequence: CASSLQGSSPLHF. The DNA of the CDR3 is TGCGCCAGCAGCTTGCAGGGTTCGTCACCCCTCCACTTT.

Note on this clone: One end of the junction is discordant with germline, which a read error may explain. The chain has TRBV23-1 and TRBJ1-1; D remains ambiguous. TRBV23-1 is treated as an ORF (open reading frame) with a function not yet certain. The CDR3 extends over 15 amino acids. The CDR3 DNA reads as TGCGCCAGCTGTCAACCCCCCAACTCGTCGACTGAAGCTTTCTTT. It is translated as CASCQPPNSSTEAFF.

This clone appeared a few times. DNA for the CDR3: TGTGCCAGCAGCCGAGGGGGTCCCGGGACGGAGCAGTTCTTC. Protein: CASSRGGPGTEQFF. This sequence joins TRBV28 and TRBJ2-1, with D possibly matching TRBD1 (6 bases). The germline V and J ends were trimmed by 6 bases and 10 bases, with 19 bases remaining between them. The CDR3 runs 14 residues. Germline V gene lookup returns CDR1 MDHEN and CDR2 SYDVKM.

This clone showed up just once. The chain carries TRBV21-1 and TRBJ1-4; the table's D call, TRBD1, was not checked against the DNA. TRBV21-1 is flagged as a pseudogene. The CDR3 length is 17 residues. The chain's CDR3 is CASSKRWSDREDEKLFF. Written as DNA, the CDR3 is TGTGCCAGCAGCAAACGGTGGTCGGACAGGGAAGACGAAAAACTGTTTTTT.

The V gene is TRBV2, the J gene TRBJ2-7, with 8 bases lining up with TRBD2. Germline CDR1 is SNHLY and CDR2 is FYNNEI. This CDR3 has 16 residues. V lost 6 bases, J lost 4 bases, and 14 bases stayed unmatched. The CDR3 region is CASRRATSENTYEQYF. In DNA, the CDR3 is TGTGCCAGCAGGAGGGCGACTAGCGAAAATACGTACGAGCAGTACTTC.